This T cell receptor (beta chain) was found in a study of shared clonotypes between healthy human individuals. Overall study context: A donor's plate count was three for CD4 naive and three for CD4 memory; CD8 naive had two and CD8 memory one.

The study, taken as a whole, reports: Tissue TCR repertoires likely differ from these blood-only repertoires.

This table comes from immunoSEQ multiplex PCR, and its TCRdb copy is limited to in-frame clones, with some not included. The sample holds over a million clones; 95% to 99% are singletons and the top ten take roughly 0.45%. Remarks on this clone: No antigen is known for it. Sequence at one end of the junction differs from germline and may be a read error.

CDR1 WNHNN and CDR2 SYGVQD come from the germline V gene (reference sequence). The CDR3 covers 16 residues. The chain uses TRBV10-1 and TRBJ2-7; 10 bases are a match to TRBD1. Sequencing was done on a sample of naive CD4+ T cells sorted from blood. Subset: CD45RA+ positively selected. The TCR was taken from a man aged 25 to 45 in good health. CDR3 sequence: CASSDSPGTGVYAQYF. The CDR3 DNA is TGCGCCAGCAGTGACTCCCCAGGGACAGGGGTCTACGCGCAGTACTTC.